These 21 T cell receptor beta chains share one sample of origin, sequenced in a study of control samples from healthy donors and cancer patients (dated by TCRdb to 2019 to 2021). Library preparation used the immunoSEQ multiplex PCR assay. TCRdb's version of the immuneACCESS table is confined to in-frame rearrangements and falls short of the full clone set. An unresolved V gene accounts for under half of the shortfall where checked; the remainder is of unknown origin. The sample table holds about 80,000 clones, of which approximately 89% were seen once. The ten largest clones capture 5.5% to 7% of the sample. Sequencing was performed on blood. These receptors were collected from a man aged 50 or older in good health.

The CDR3: CASSYRQAGGNTIYF. CDR3 sequence (DNA): TGTGCCAGCAGTTACAGGCAAGCTGGTGGAAACACCATATATTTT. V gene TRBV6-2 or TRBV6-3 combines with J gene TRBJ1-3; D unclear. The germline V gene encodes CDR1 MNHEY and CDR2 SVGEGT. V shed 2 bases and J shed 3 bases, with 11 bases lying between them. The CDR3 runs 15 residues.

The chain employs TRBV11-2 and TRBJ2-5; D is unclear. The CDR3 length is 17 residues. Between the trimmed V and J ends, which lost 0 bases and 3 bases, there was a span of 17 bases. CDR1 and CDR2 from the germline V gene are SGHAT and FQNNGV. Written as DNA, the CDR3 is TGTGCCAGCAGCTTAGATAGGTGGTTTGGGCCCGAAGAGACCCAGTACTTC. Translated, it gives CASSLDRWFGPEETQYF. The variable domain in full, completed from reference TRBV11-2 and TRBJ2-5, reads EAGVAQSPRYKIIEKRQSVAFWCNPISGHATLYWYQQILGQGPKLLIQFQNNGVVDDSQLPKDRFSAERLKGVDSTLKIQPAKLEDSAVYLCASSLDRWFGPEETQYFGPGTRLLVL.

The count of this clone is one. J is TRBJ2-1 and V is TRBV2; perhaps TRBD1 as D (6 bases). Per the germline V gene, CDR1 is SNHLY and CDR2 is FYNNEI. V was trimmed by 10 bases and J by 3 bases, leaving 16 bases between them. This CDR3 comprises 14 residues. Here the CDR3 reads CATPRGKGYNEQFF. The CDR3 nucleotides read TGTGCCACCCCGAGGGGGAAAGGCTACAATGAGCAGTTCTTC.

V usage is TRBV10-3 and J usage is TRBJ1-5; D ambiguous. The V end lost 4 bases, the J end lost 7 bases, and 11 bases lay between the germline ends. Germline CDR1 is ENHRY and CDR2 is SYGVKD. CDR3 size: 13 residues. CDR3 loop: CAISAERTQPQHF. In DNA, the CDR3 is TGTGCCATCAGTGCAGAGAGGACGCAGCCCCAGCATTTT.

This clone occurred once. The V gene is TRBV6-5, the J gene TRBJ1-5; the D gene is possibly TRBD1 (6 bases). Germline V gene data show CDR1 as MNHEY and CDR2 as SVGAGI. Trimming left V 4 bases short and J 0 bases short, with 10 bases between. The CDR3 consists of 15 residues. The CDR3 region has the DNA TGTGCCAGCAGTTTGACAGGATATAGCAATCAGCCCCAGCATTTT. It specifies CASSLTGYSNQPQHF.

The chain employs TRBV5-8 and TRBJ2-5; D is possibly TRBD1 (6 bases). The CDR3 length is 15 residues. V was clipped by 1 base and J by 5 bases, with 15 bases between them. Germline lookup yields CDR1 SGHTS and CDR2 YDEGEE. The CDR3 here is CASSLPRQALETQYF. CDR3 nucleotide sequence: TGTGCCAGCAGCTTGCCTCGACAGGCTCTGGAGACCCAGTACTTC.

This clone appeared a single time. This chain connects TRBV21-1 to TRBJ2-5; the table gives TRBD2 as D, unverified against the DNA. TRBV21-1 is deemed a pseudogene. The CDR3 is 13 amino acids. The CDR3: CATGPAVQETQYF. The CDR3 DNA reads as TGTGCCACCGGCCCAGCGGTCCAAGAGACCCAGTACTTC.

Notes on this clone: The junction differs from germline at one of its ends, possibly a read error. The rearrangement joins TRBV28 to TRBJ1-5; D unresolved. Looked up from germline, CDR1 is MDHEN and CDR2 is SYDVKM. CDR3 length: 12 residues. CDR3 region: CASSLSPRKVDF. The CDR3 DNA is TGTGCCAGCAGTTTATCCCCCCGGAAGGTCGATTTT.

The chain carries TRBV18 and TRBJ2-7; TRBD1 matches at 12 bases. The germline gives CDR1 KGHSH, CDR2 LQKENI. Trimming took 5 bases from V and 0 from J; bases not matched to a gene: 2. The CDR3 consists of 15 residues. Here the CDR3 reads CASSTGQGASYEQYF. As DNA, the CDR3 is TGTGCCAGCTCAACGGGACAGGGGGCCTCCTACGAGCAGTACTTC.

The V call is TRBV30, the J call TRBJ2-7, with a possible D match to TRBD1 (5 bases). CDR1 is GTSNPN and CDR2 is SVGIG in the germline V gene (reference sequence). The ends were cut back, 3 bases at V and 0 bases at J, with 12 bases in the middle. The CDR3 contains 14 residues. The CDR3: CAWRPDSFSYEQYF. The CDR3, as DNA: TGTGCCTGGAGGCCCGACAGTTTCTCCTACGAGCAGTACTTC.

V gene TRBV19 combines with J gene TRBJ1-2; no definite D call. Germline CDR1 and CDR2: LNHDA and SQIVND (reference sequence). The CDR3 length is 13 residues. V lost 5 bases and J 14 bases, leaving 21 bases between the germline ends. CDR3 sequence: CASSLPRGSYFTF. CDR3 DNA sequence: TGTGCCAGTAGTCTCCCACGCGGCAGTTATTTTACCTTC. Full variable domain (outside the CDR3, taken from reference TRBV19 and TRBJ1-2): DGGITQSPKYLFRKEGQNVTLSCEQNLNHDAMYWYRQDPGQGLRLIYYSQIVNDFQKGDIAEGYSVSREKKESFPLTVTSAQKNPTAFYLCASSLPRGSYFTFGSGTRLTVV.

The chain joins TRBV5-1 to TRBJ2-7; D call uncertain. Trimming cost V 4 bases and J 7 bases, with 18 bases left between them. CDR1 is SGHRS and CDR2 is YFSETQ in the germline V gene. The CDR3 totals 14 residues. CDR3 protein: CASSPREWGGEQYF. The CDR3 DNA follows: TGCGCCAGCAGCCCCCGTGAGTGGGGTGGGGAGCAGTACTTC.

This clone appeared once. The CDR3 DNA reads TGTGCCAGCAGCGCAACAGGGACCCTCGACGAGCAGTACTTC. Protein product: CASSATGTLDEQYF. The V and J genes are TRBV6-5 and TRBJ2-7, with D possibly being TRBD1 (6 bases). CDR1 is MNHEY, CDR2 SVGAGI, per germline. The CDR3 is made up of 14 amino acids. Trimming pared 6 bases from V and 5 bases from J, leaving 17 bases between.

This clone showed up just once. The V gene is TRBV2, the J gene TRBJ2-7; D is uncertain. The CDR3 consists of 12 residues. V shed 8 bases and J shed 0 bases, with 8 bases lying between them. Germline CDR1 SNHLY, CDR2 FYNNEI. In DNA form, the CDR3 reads TGTGCCAGCCAGCGCGGCTCCTACGAGCAGTACTTC. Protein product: CASQRGSYEQYF.

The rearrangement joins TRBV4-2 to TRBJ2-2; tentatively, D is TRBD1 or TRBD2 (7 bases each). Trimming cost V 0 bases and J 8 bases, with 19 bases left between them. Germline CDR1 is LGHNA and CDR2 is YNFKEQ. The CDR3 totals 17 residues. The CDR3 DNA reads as TGTGCCAGCAGCCAAGATTGGACTAGAGGGGGCGGAGGGGAGCTGTTTTTT. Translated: CASSQDWTRGGGGELFF.

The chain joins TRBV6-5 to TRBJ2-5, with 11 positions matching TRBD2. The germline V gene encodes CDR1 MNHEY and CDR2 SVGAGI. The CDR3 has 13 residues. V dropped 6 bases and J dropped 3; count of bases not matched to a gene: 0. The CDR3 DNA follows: TGTGCCAGCAGACTAGCGGGGGAAGAGACCCAGTACTTC. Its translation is CASRLAGEETQYF.

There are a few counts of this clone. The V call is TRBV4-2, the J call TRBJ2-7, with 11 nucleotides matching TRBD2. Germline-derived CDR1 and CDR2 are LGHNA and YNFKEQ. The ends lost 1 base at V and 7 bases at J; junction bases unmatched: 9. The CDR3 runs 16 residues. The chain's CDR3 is CASSQVLASGGREQYF. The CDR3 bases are TGTGCCAGCAGCCAAGTCCTGGCTAGCGGGGGGAGAGAGCAGTACTTC.

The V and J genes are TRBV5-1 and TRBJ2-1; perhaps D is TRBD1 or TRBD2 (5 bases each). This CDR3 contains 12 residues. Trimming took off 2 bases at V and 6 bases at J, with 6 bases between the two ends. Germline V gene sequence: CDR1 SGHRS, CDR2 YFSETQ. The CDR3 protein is CASSFGANEQFF. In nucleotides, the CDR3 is TGCGCCAGCAGCTTCGGGGCCAATGAGCAGTTCTTC.

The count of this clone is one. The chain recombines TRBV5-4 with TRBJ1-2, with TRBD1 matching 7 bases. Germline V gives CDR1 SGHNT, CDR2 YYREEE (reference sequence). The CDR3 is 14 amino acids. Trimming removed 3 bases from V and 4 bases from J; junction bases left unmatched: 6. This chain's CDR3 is CASSSAGGLYGYTF. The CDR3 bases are TGTGCCAGCAGCTCTGCAGGGGGACTCTATGGCTACACCTTC.

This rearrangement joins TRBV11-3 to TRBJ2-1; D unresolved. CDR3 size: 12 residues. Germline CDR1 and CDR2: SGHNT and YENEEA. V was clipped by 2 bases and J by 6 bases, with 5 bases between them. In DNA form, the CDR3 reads TGTGCCAGCAGCTTAAACTCCAATGAGCAGTTCTTC. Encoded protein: CASSLNSNEQFF.

CDR3 nucleotides: TGTGCCAGTAGTTGGGGGTCGACCTACGAGCAGTACTTC. The encoded protein is CASSWGSTYEQYF. The V and J genes are TRBV19 and TRBJ2-7, with D perhaps assigned TRBD1 or TRBD2 (5 bases each). Germline V lookup: CDR1 LNHDA, CDR2 SQIVND (reference sequence). Trimming cost V 5 bases and J 2 bases, with 10 bases left between them. CDR3 length: 13 amino acids.